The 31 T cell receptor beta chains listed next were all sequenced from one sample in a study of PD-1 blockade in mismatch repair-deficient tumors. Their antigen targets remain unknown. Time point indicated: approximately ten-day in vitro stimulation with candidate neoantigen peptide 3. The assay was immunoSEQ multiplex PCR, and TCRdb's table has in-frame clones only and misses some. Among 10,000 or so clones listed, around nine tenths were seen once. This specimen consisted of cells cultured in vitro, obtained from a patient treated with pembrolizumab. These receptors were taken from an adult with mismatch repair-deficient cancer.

The CDR3 is CAISYSGGEETQYF. CDR3 nucleotides: TGTGCCATCAGTTACTCGGGAGGGGAAGAGACCCAGTACTTC. This chain joins TRBV10-3 and TRBJ2-5; 8 bases line up with TRBD2. Germline V CDR1 and CDR2: ENHRY, SYGVKD. V lost 5 bases, J lost 3 bases, and 5 bases stayed unmatched. The CDR3 contains 14 residues.

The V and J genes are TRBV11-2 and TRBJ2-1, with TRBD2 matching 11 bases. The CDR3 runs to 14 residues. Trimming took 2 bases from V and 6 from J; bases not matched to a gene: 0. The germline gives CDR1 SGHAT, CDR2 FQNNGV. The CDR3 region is CASSLTSGSNEQFF. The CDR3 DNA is TGTGCCAGCAGCTTAACTAGCGGGAGCAATGAGCAGTTCTTC.

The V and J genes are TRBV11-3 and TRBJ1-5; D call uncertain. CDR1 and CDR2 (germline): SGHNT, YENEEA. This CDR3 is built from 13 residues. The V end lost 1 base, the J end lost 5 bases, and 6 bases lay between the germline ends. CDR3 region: CASSLGTYQPQHF. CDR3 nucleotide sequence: TGTGCCAGCAGCTTAGGGACGTATCAGCCCCAGCATTTT.

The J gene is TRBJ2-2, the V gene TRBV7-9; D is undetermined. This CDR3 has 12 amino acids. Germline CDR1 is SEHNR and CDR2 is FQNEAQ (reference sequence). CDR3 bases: TGTGCGCCCGTGGAGAACACCGGGGAGCTGTTTTTT. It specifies CAPVENTGELFF.

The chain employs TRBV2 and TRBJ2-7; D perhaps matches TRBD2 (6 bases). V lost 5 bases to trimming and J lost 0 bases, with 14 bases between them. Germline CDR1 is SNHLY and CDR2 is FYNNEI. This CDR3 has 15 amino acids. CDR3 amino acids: CASSRIADPSYEQYF. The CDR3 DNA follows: TGTGCCAGCAGTCGGATAGCGGACCCCTCCTACGAGCAGTACTTC. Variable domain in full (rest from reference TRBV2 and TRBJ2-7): EPEVTQTPSHQVTQMGQEVILRCVPISNHLYFYWYRQILGQKVEFLVSFYNNEISEKSEIFDDQFSVERPDGSNFTLKIRSTKLEDSAMYFCASSRIADPSYEQYFGPGTRLTVT.

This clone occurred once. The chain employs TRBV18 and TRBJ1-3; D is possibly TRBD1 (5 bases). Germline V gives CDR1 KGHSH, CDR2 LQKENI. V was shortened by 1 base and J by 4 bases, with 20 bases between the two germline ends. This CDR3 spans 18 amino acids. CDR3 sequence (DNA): TGTGCCAGCTCACCACGAGACAGAGCTAATATTAGGGGAAACACCATATATTTT. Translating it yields CASSPRDRANIRGNTIYF.

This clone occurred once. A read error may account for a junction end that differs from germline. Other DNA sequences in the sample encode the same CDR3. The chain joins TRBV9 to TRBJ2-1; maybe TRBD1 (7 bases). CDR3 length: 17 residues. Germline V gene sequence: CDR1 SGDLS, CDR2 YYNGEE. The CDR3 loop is CASSVAGGGPSYNEQFF. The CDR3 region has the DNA TGTGCCAGTAGCGTAGCAGGGGGAGGACCCTCCTACAATGAGCAGTTCTTC. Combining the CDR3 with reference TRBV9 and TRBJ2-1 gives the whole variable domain DSGVTQTPKHLITATGQRVTLRCSPRSGDLSVYWYQQSLDQGLQFLIQYYNGEERAKGNILERFSAQQFPDLHSELNLSSLELGDSALYFCASSVAGGGPSYNEQFFGPGTRLTVL.

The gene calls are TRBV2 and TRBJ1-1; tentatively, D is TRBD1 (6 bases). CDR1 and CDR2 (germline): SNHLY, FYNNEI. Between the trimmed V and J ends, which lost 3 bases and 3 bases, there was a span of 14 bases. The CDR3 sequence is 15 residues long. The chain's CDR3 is CASSDFEGGYTEAFF. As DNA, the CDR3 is TGTGCCAGCAGTGACTTCGAGGGGGGGTACACTGAAGCTTTCTTT.

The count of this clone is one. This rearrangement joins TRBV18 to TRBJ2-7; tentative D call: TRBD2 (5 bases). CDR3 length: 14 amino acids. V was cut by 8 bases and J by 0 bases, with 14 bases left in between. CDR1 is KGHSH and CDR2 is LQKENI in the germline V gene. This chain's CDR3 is CASQTGGSSYEQYF. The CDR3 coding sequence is TGTGCCAGCCAAACGGGTGGGAGCTCCTACGAGCAGTACTTC. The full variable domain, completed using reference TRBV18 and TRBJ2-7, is NAGVMQNPRHLVRRRGQEARLRCSPMKGHSHVYWYRQLPEEGLKFMVYLQKENIIDESGMPKERFSAEFPKEGPSILRIQQVVRGDSAAYFCASQTGGSSYEQYFGPGTRLTVT.

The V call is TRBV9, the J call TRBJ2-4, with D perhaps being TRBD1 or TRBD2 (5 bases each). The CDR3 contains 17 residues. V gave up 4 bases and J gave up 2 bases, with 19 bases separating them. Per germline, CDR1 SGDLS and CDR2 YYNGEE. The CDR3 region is CASSPRGGGFTKNIQYF. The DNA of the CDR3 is TGTGCCAGCAGCCCAAGGGGTGGGGGATTCACCAAAAACATTCAGTACTTC.

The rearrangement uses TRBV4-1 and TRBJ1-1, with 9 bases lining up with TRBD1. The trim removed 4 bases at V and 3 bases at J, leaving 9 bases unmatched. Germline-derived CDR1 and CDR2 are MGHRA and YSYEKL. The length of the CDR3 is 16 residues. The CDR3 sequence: CASSRGTGKTYTEAFF. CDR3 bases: TGCGCCAGCAGCCGCGGGACAGGGAAGACGTACACTGAAGCTTTCTTT.

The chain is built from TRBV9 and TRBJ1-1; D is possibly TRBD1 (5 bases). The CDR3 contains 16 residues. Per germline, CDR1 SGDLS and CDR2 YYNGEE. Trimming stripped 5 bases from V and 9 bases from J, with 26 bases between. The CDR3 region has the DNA TGTGCCAGCAGTCCTACAGTCGGGGAGGGCGGGGGGAAAGCTTTCTTT. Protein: CASSPTVGEGGGKAFF.

The CDR3 DNA is TGTGCCAGCAGCTTCGAGCGGGCCAAGTCCGGGGAGCTGTTTTTT. Translated, it gives CASSFERAKSGELFF. The chain has TRBV7-9 and TRBJ2-2, with a tentative D call TRBD2 (6 bases). Germline CDR1 SEHNR, CDR2 FQNEAQ (reference sequence). This CDR3 contains 15 residues. The V end lost 3 bases, the J end lost 6 bases, and 14 bases lay between the germline ends.

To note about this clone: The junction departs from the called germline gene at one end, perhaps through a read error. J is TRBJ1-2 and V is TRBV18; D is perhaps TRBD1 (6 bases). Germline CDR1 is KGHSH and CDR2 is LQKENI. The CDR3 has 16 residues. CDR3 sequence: CASSLQMYRDNSGYTF. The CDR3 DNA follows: TGTGCCAGCTCGCTTCAGATGTACCGGGACAACTCTGGCTACACCTTC.

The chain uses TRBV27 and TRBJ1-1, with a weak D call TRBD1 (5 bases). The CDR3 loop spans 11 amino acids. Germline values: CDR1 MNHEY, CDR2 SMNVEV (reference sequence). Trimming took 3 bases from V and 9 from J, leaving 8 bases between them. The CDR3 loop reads CASSFGGKAFF. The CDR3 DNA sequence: TGTGCCAGCAGTTTTGGGGGTAAAGCTTTCTTT.

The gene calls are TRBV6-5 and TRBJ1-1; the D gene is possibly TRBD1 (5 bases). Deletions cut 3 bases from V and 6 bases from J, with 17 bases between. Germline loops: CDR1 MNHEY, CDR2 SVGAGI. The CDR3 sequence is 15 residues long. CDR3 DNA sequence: TGTGCCAGCAGTTATGAGGGACCCGAAGGGGCTGAAGCTTTCTTT. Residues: CASSYEGPEGAEAFF.

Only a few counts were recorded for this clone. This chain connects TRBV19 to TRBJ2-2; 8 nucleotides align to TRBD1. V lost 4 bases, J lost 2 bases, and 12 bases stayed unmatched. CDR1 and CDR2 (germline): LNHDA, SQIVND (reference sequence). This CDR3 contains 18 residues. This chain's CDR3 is CASSKSRQGKLNTGELFF. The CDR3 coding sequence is TGTGCCAGTAGTAAATCTAGACAGGGGAAGTTAAACACCGGGGAGCTGTTTTTT.

The CDR3 sequence is CASSSVGTGNEKLFF. The CDR3 coding sequence is TGTGCCAGCAGTTCTGTGGGGACAGGAAATGAAAAACTGTTTTTT. The chain has TRBV28 and TRBJ1-4; 8 nucleotides match TRBD1. The V gene's germline CDR1 is MDHEN and CDR2 SYDVKM. The CDR3 covers 15 residues. The V and J ends lost 4 bases and 5 bases, in that order; junction bases with no gene match: 6.

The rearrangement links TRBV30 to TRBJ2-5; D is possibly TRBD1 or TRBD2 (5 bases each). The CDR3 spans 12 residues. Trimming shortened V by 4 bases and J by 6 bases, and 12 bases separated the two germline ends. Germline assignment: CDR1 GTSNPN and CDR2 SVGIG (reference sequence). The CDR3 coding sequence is TGTGCCTGGACTTTGGGGGAGAAGACCCAGTACTTC. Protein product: CAWTLGEKTQYF. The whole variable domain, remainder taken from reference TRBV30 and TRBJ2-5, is SQTIHQWPATLVQPVGSPLSLECTVEGTSNPNLYWYRQAAGRGLQLLFYSVGIGQISSEVPQNLSASRPQDRQFILSSKKLLLSDSGFYLCAWTLGEKTQYFGPGTRLLVL.

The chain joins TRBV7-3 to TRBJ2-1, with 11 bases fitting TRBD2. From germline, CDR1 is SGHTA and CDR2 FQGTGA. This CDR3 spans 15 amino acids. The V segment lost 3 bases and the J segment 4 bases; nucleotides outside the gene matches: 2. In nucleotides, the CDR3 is TGTGCCAGCAGCTTGTTAGCGGGAGGGTACAATGAGCAGTTCTTC. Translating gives CASSLLAGGYNEQFF.

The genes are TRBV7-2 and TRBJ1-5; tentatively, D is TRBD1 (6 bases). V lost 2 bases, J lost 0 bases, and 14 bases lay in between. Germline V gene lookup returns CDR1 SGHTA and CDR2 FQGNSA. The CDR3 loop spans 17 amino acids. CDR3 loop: CASSLRGGWGSNQPQHF. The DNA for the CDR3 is TGTGCCAGCAGCTTAAGGGGGGGCTGGGGTAGCAATCAGCCCCAGCATTTT.

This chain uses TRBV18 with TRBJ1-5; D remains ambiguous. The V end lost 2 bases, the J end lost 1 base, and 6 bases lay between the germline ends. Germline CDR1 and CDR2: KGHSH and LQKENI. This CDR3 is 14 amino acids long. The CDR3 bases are TGTGCCAGCTCACCAGCGGGAAGCAATCAGCCCCAGCATTTT. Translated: CASSPAGSNQPQHF. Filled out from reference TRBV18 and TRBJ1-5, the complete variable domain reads NAGVMQNPRHLVRRRGQEARLRCSPMKGHSHVYWYRQLPEEGLKFMVYLQKENIIDESGMPKERFSAEFPKEGPSILRIQQVVRGDSAAYFCASSPAGSNQPQHFGDGTRLSIL.

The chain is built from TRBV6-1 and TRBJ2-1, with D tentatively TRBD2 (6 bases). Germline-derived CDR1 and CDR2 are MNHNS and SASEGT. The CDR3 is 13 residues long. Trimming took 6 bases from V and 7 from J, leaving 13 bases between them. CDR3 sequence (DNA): TGTGCCAGCAGCAGGGAGGTAAGGAATGAGCAGTTCTTC. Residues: CASSREVRNEQFF.

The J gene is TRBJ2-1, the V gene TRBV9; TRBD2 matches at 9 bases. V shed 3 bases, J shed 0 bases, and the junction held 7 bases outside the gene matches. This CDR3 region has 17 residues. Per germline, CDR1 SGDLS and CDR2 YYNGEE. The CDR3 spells CASSEGTSLDSYNEQFF. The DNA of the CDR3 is TGTGCCAGCAGCGAGGGGACTAGCCTAGACTCCTACAATGAGCAGTTCTTC.

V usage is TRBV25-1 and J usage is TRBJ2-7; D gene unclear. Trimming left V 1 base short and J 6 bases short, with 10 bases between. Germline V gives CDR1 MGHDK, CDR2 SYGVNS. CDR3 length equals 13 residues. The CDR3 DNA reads TGTGCCAGCAGTGAATCCCCTGGTGGCGAGCAGTACTTC. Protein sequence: CASSESPGGEQYF.

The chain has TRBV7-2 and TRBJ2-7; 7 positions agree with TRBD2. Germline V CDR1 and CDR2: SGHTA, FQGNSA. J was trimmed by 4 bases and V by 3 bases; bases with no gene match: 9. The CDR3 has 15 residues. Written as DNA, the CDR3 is TGTGCCAGCAGCTTGGGTCCGGGAGGCGGGTACGAGCAGTACTTC. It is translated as CASSLGPGGGYEQYF.

CDR3 nucleotides: TGTGCCAGCAGCCATCACCCGGGACAGGGGAATTACGAGCAGTACTTC. Its protein product is CASSHHPGQGNYEQYF. This chain uses TRBV7-8 with TRBJ2-7; 10 bases map to TRBD1. Unmatched junction bases numbered 11, after V lost 5 bases and J lost 4 bases. CDR3 size: 16 residues. The germline CDR1 and CDR2 sequences are SGHVS and FQNEAQ.

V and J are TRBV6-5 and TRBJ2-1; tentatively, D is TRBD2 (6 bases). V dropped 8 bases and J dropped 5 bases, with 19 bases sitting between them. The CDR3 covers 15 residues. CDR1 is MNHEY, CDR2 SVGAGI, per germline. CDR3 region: CASRPEGSLNNEQFF. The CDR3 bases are TGTGCCAGCCGTCCGGAGGGCTCGCTTAACAATGAGCAGTTCTTC.

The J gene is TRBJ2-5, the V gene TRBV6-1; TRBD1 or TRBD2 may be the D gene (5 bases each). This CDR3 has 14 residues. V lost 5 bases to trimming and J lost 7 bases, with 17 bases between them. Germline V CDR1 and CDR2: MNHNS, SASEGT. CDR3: CASSPGPSGGTQYF. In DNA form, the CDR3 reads TGTGCCAGCAGTCCGGGGCCCTCCGGCGGGACCCAGTACTTC.

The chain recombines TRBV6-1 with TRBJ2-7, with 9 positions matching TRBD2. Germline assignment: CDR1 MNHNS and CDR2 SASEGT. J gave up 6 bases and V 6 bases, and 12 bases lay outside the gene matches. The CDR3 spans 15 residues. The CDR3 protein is CASSQIAGDNGEQYF. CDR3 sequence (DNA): TGTGCCAGCAGCCAAATAGCGGGAGATAATGGCGAGCAGTACTTC.

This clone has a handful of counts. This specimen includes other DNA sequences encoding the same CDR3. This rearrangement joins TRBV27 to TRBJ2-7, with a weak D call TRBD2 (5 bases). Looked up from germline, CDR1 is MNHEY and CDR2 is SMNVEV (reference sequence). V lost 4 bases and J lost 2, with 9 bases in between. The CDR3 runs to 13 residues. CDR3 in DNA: TGTGCCAGCAGTTCCGGACTGCCCTACGAGCAGTACTTC. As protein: CASSSGLPYEQYF.